The rows below give T cell receptor beta chains drawn from one sample of a study of control samples from healthy donors and cancer patients. The protocol was immunoSEQ multiplex PCR, while the TCRdb copy is restricted to in-frame clones and leaves out a portion. The top ten hold more than 2% of the sample, which has about 130,000 clones, around 90% seen once. Sequencing was carried out using blood. The receptors here all came from a man between 18 and 29 years old in good health. Each CDR3 is given with its conserved first and last residue. D genes are given only for firm matches. The size entry is marked missing in some rows and otherwise reads once, few, many or a size class.

V: TRBV25-1; D: TRBD1; length: 15; J: TRBJ1-2; size: once; CDR3: CASSEPDREDYGYTF; DNA: TGTGCCAGCAGTGAACCGGACAGGGAGGACTATGGCTACACCTTC
V: TRBV24-1; D: .; length: 15; J: TRBJ2-2; size: .; CDR3: CATSDPGGPTGELFF; DNA: TGTGCCACCAGTGACCCGGGCGGCCCCACCGGGGAGCTGTTTTTT
V: TRBV28; D: TRBD1; length: 14; J: TRBJ2-7; size: .; CDR3: CASTPGTGGYEQYF; DNA: TGTGCCAGCACTCCCGGGACAGGGGGCTACGAGCAGTACTTC
V: TRBV28; D: TRBD1; length: 17; J: TRBJ1-6; size: few; CDR3: CASSLWDLGDSNSPLHF; DNA: TGTGCCAGCAGTTTATGGGACCTAGGGGACAGCAATTCACCCCTCCACTTT
V: TRBV2; D: TRBD2; length: 15; J: TRBJ2-1; size: .; CDR3: CASRKLAGGHNEQFF; DNA: TGTGCCAGCAGAAAACTAGCGGGGGGACACAATGAGCAGTTCTTC
V: TRBV7-3; D: .; length: 14; J: TRBJ2-7; size: .; CDR3: CASSLNLGSSEQYF; DNA: TGTGCCAGCAGCTTAAATCTAGGAAGTAGCGAGCAGTACTTC
V: TRBV7-3; D: TRBD2; length: 19; J: TRBJ2-1; size: .; CDR3: CASSPQTSGARSSYNEQFF; DNA: TGTGCCAGCAGCCCTCAGACTAGCGGGGCGCGCAGCTCCTACAATGAGCAGTTCTTC
V: TRBV28; D: TRBD1; length: 15; J: TRBJ2-5; size: .; CDR3: CASSVPGQGTETQYF; DNA: TGTGCCAGCAGTGTCCCGGGACAGGGAACGGAGACCCAGTACTTC
V: TRBV30; D: TRBD1; length: 15; J: TRBJ1-2; size: .; CDR3: CAWSVVQGQIYGYTF; DNA: TGTGCCTGGAGTGTAGTACAGGGGCAAATCTATGGCTACACCTTC
V: TRBV10-1; D: TRBD1; length: 13; J: TRBJ1-4; size: .; CDR3: CASSAKTGGKLFF; DNA: TGCGCCAGTAGTGCGAAGACAGGGGGAAAACTGTTTTTT
V: TRBV5-1; D: TRBD2; length: 16; J: TRBJ2-1; size: once; CDR3: CASSYSGRSAYNEQFF; DNA: TGCGCCAGCAGCTATAGCGGGAGGTCAGCCTACAATGAGCAGTTCTTC
V: TRBV7-8; D: .; length: 14; J: TRBJ2-5; size: .; CDR3: CASSFRSLGETQYF; DNA: TGTGCCAGCAGCTTTAGGAGCCTTGGGGAGACCCAGTACTTC
V: TRBV7-9; D: .; length: 13; J: TRBJ2-5; size: once; CDR3: CASSSRLIETQYF; DNA: TGTGCCAGCAGCTCCCGACTAATAGAGACCCAGTACTTC
V: TRBV29-1; D: TRBD2; length: 15; J: TRBJ2-5; size: .; CDR3: CSVVKGLAVQETQYF; DNA: TGCAGCGTTGTTAAGGGACTAGCGGTCCAAGAGACCCAGTACTTC
V: TRBV27; D: TRBD2; length: 23; J: TRBJ2-1; size: .; CDR3: CASSLLRSGMGLAGGLGVNEQFF; DNA: TGTGCCAGCAGTTTATTACGGTCGGGGATGGGACTAGCGGGAGGTCTAGGCGTAAATGAGCAGTTCTTC
V: TRBV19; D: .; length: 14; J: TRBJ2-1; size: .; CDR3: CASSMTGAYNEQFF; DNA: TGTGCCAGTAGTATGACGGGAGCATACAATGAGCAGTTCTTC
V: TRBV19; D: .; length: 14; J: TRBJ1-5; size: .; CDR3: CASSEQGGQQPQHF; DNA: TGTGCCAGTAGTGAACAGGGAGGTCAACAGCCCCAGCATTTT
V: TRBV5-5; D: .; length: 16; J: TRBJ1-3; size: few; CDR3: CASSFGSTTSGNTIYF; DNA: TGTGCCAGCAGCTTCGGGTCTACGACCTCTGGAAACACCATATATTTT